What follows describes a single T cell receptor beta chain. Its target is unknown. This sample was taken from a study of blood T cells in healthy people across ages. Study-wide points: Older individuals had lower TCR beta diversity per million T cells (the decline was roughly linear). Strong correlation linked observed beta diversity and percent naive T cells. Estimates based on one million T cells were treated as lower bounds.

For the second PCR, which ran for roughly 6 to 12 cycles, a sample-barcoded 5' primer and a J-beta primer mix were used. Using its own MiXCR run on the 5' RACE reads, TCRdb lists one record per CDR3 protein. Counted here are about 1.6 million distinct CDR3 sequences, almost 35% occurring once; the ten biggest clones make up approximately 10%. The CDR3 is 18 residues long. After removal of 0 bases from V and 2 bases from J, the junction contained 2 bases not matched to a gene. The germline V gene has CDR1 ENHRY and CDR2 SYGVKD. Caucasian individuals from Russia who were healthy and aged about 6 to 95 acted as donors.

J is TRBJ2-6 and V is TRBV10-3; 12 bases are a match to TRBD1. Sequenced material: blood. This TCR derives from a woman aged 25 to 39 in good health. In DNA form, the CDR3 reads TGTGCCATCAGTGAGTCTGGGACAGGGGGCGCTGGGGCCAACGTCCTGACTTTC. This encodes CAISESGTGGAGANVLTF.